Presented here are 19 T cell receptor beta chains from one specimen sequenced in a study of cytomegalovirus exposure and HLA in healthy donors. PCR involved 60 Vbeta and 13 Jbeta primers. Here immunoSEQ multiplex PCR was the method, and the copy in TCRdb shows in-frame clones only, minus some. This sample carries roughly 140,000 clones, over 75% of them seen once, and the ten largest clones take less than 1.5%. Sequencing was performed on PBMCs. Receptors were obtained from a female donor in good health and CMV-seronegative.

This chain uses TRBV7-9 with TRBJ2-1, with D uncertain. The CDR3 sequence is 16 residues long. Germline CDR1 SEHNR, CDR2 FQNEAQ (reference sequence). V shed 1 base and J shed 0 bases, with 10 bases lying between them. CDR3 amino acids: CASSLEVSGSYNEQFF. CDR3 DNA sequence: TGTGCCAGCAGCTTAGAAGTCTCGGGCTCCTACAATGAGCAGTTCTTC.

This clone was seen only a few times. V usage is TRBV28 and J usage is TRBJ1-5; 7 bases agree with TRBD1. The V segment lost 8 bases and the J segment 7 bases; nucleotides outside the gene matches: 14. Germline V gene sequence: CDR1 MDHEN, CDR2 SYDVKM. The CDR3 length is 15 residues. The CDR3, as DNA: TGTGCCAGCCTTGACTCGAGACAGGGCGGGCAGCCCCAGCATTTT. This codes for CASLDSRQGGQPQHF.

Turning to this clone: Other DNA sequences within the sample encode an identical CDR3. The V and J genes are TRBV29-1 and TRBJ2-1; D gene ambiguous. The germline gives CDR1 SQVTM, CDR2 ANQGSEA. The V gene lost 0 bases and the J gene lost 5 bases, with 14 bases spanning the gap. CDR3 length: 15 residues. CDR3 sequence: CSVEDGQAFNNEQFF. CDR3 nucleotides: TGCAGCGTTGAAGATGGGCAGGCCTTCAACAATGAGCAGTTCTTC.

The chain uses TRBV18 and TRBJ1-1; the match to TRBD1 covers 8 bases. This CDR3 has 17 residues. J lost 0 bases, V lost 5 bases, and 11 bases had no gene match. Germline V gene sequence: CDR1 KGHSH, CDR2 LQKENI. As DNA, the CDR3 is TGTGCCAGCTCATCCCGGGACAGGAAATTAATGAACACTGAAGCTTTCTTT. Amino acid sequence: CASSSRDRKLMNTEAFF.

This chain uses TRBV28 with TRBJ2-5, with 8 bases matching TRBD1. Looked up from germline, CDR1 is MDHEN and CDR2 is SYDVKM. CDR3 size: 14 residues. V was pared by 8 bases and J by 5 bases, with 10 bases of the junction left unmatched. The CDR3 loop reads CASSRQGKKETQYF. Here the CDR3 DNA reads TGTGCCAGCTCTCGACAGGGGAAAAAGGAGACCCAGTACTTC.

The genes are TRBV7-9 and TRBJ2-3; TRBD2 might be the D (6 bases). Germline V gene data show CDR1 as SEHNR and CDR2 as FQNEAQ (reference sequence). The V end was cut by 0 bases, the J end by 0 bases, with 10 bases between. The CDR3 loop spans 16 amino acids. This CDR3 is CASSLASGLSTDTQYF. The DNA for the CDR3 is TGTGCCAGCAGCTTAGCTAGCGGCCTAAGCACAGATACGCAGTATTTT.

V usage is TRBV5-1 and J usage is TRBJ2-5, with 9 positions matching TRBD2. Germline V gene lookup returns CDR1 SGHRS and CDR2 YFSETQ. The CDR3 runs 15 residues. Trimming cost V 4 bases and J 2 bases; bases outside gene matches: 6. CDR3 region: CASSLRLAAQETQYF. In nucleotides, the CDR3 is TGCGCCAGCAGCCTACGACTAGCGGCACAAGAGACCCAGTACTTC.

Comment on this clone: The identical CDR3 is also encoded by other nucleotide sequences in the sample. V and J are TRBV18 and TRBJ2-7; tentatively, D is TRBD2 (6 bases). The CDR3 is 16 amino acids. Germline CDR1 reads KGHSH; CDR2 reads LQKENI. Trimming left V 1 base short and J 0 bases short, with 13 bases between. This CDR3 is CASSPLAGPSSYEQYF. CDR3 coding DNA: TGTGCCAGCTCACCACTTGCGGGACCTAGCTCCTACGAGCAGTACTTC.

V is TRBV29-1 and J is TRBJ1-4, with D tentatively TRBD1 (5 bases). The CDR3 totals 13 residues. Per the germline V gene, CDR1 is SQVTM and CDR2 is ANQGSEA. V lost 2 bases and J lost 7, with 11 bases in between. In nucleotides, the CDR3 is TGCAGCGTTGAAAGTCGGCAGGGTGAAAAACTGTTTTTT. The encoded protein is CSVESRQGEKLFF.

The sample holds a few counts of this clone. The chain couples TRBV10-1 to TRBJ2-7; tentative D call: TRBD2 (5 bases). Between the trimmed V and J ends, which lost 10 bases and 3 bases, there was a span of 13 bases. The CDR3 consists of 12 residues. The V gene's germline CDR1 is WNHNN and CDR2 SYGVQD (reference sequence). The CDR3 DNA reads as TGCGCCAACCCACTTGGACTCTACGAGCAGTACTTC. Protein sequence: CANPLGLYEQYF.

This clone was seen more than once but under ten times. The chain is built from TRBV6-1 and TRBJ1-1; D gene unclear. Germline-derived CDR1 and CDR2 are MNHNS and SASEGT. The CDR3 sequence is 14 residues long. Trimming removed 7 bases from V and 0 bases from J, with 12 bases in between. The chain's CDR3 is CASNRGGMNTEAFF. The CDR3 DNA reads TGTGCCAGCAATCGGGGAGGAATGAACACTGAAGCTTTCTTT.

The chain employs TRBV28 and TRBJ1-4; D possibly corresponds to TRBD1 (5 bases). Trimming stripped 3 bases from V and 3 bases from J, with 11 bases between. This CDR3 region has 15 residues. Germline V CDR1 and CDR2: MDHEN, SYDVKM. The DNA for the CDR3 is TGTGCCAGCAGTTTCGGGGGGGGTTCTAATGAAAAACTGTTTTTT. This codes for CASSFGGGSNEKLFF.

This chain connects TRBV28 to TRBJ1-2; 8 bases map to TRBD1. The junction had 3 bases not matched to a gene; V was cut back by 6 bases and J by 3 bases. The germline V gene encodes CDR1 MDHEN and CDR2 SYDVKM. The CDR3 consists of 13 residues. The CDR3 nucleotides are TGTGCCAGCAGGTTACAGGGGGACTATGGCTACACCTTC. Protein: CASRLQGDYGYTF.

Concerning this clone: Other DNA sequences of this sample code for an identical CDR3. The genes are TRBV6-1 and TRBJ1-5, with 9 nucleotides matching TRBD1. The ends lost 3 bases at V and 2 bases at J; junction bases unmatched: 2. CDR1 MNHNS and CDR2 SASEGT come from the germline V gene. CDR3 length: 15 residues. The CDR3 reads CASSEDRGGNQPQHF. Written as DNA, the CDR3 is TGTGCCAGCAGTGAGGACAGGGGCGGCAATCAGCCCCAGCATTTT.

This chain links TRBV6-1 with TRBJ2-7, with 10 bases fitting TRBD1. The V and J ends lost 5 bases and 2 bases, in that order; junction bases with no gene match: 6. The length of the CDR3 is 15 residues. The germline V gene encodes CDR1 MNHNS and CDR2 SASEGT. CDR3 amino acids: CASSPRDRGTYEQYF. Written as DNA, the CDR3 is TGTGCCAGCAGTCCCAGGGACAGGGGAACCTACGAGCAGTACTTC.

V is TRBV4-2 and J is TRBJ2-1, with 9 bases identical to TRBD2. V shed 0 bases and J 9 bases; nucleotides not matched to a gene: 6. CDR1 and CDR2 (germline): LGHNA, YNFKEQ. The CDR3 extends over 15 amino acids. CDR3 sequence reads: CASSQDSGSTSEQFF. The CDR3 DNA reads TGTGCCAGCAGCCAAGATAGCGGGAGCACGAGTGAGCAGTTCTTC.

The chain is built from TRBV27 and TRBJ2-1; TRBD2 matches at 14 bases. J was trimmed by 7 bases and V by 5 bases; bases with no gene match: 4. This CDR3 contains 15 residues. Germline-derived CDR1 and CDR2 are MNHEY and SMNVEV (reference sequence). The CDR3 region is CASSAGLAGVNEQFF. CDR3 nucleotides: TGTGCCAGCAGTGCGGGACTAGCGGGAGTGAATGAGCAGTTCTTC.

The sample holds a few counts of this clone. This sequence joins TRBV28 and TRBJ2-7; a possible D gene is TRBD1 (5 bases). The V end lost 10 bases, the J end lost 0 bases, and 16 bases lay between the germline ends. CDR1 and CDR2 from the germline V gene are MDHEN and SYDVKM. CDR3 size: 14 residues. For the CDR3, the DNA is TGTGCCACACGTGGGGCAGGAAGCTCCTACGAGCAGTACTTC. Its protein product is CATRGAGSSYEQYF.

V is TRBV11-1 and J is TRBJ1-5; maybe TRBD1 (5 bases). The CDR3 is 13 amino acids. Germline V gene sequence: CDR1 SGHAT, CDR2 FQDESV (reference sequence). Trimming removed 3 bases from V and 4 bases from J, with 7 bases in between. CDR3 bases: TGTGCCAGCAGCTTGGGGCCAAATCAGCCCCAGCATTTT. As protein: CASSLGPNQPQHF.